This TCR beta chain was retrieved from a study of spatial heterogeneity in lung cancer. The CDR3 spans 14 residues. V lost 6 bases and J 7 bases, leaving 19 bases between the germline ends. CDR1 is SGHAT, CDR2 FQDESV, per germline (reference sequence). Documented time point: sample taken at primary tumor resection. No cells were sorted before sequencing. The whole RNA sequenced was extracted from tumor, nontumor lung or frozen PBMC. TCRdb re-derived calls from the 5' RACE reads in MiXCR, one entry per CDR3 protein. The sample has approximately 4,600 distinct CDR3 sequences, roughly 35% seen once. As to this clonotype: This beta chain is a stray sequence in a library constructed for alpha chains; its clone size is not meaningful.

The material sequenced was PBMCs, taken at surgery. This receptor was identified in a male donor with early-stage non-small cell lung cancer. V is TRBV11-1 and J is TRBJ2-7; D tentatively fits TRBD1 or TRBD2 (5 bases each). The CDR3 loop is CASSSGTVLQEQYF. In DNA, the CDR3 is TGTGCCAGCAGTTCGGGGACGGTACTACAGGAGCAGTACTTC.